The entry that follows covers one T cell receptor beta chain sequence. Its antigen is undetermined. Donors came from a validation cohort of over a hundred subjects, distinct from the first 666-subject cohort. The data were produced by immunoSEQ multiplex PCR, yet TCRdb's version contains in-frame clones alone and is incomplete. The sample comprises about 130,000 clones, approximately 82% of which are singletons, and roughly 27% rests with the top ten. CDR1 is SGDLS, CDR2 YYNGEE, per germline. The CDR3 has 13 amino acids. V was pared by 4 bases and J by 7 bases, with 14 bases between. The data were obtained in a study of cytomegalovirus exposure and HLA in healthy donors. Study-level information: Later analysis reported that the approximately 130 validation repertoires shared the platform of the roughly 670 first-cohort repertoires.

Overall study results and limits: Cytomegalovirus status, reportedly, was diagnosed with high specificity and sensitivity by the classifier.

The rearrangement links TRBV9 to TRBJ1-2; D remains unclear. This TCR came from a man aged 25-45 years in good health and CMV-seropositive. Sequenced input: PBMCs. The CDR3 loop is CASSPSYEVGYTF. The CDR3 DNA reads as TGTGCCAGCAGCCCCAGTTATGAGGTTGGCTACACCTTC.